A single sample gave rise to the 28 T cell receptor beta chains below, sequenced in a study of cytomegalovirus exposure and HLA in healthy donors. Libraries were prepared by immunoSEQ multiplex PCR; TCRdb keeps only in-frame clonotypes and omits some of them. The table has about 360,000 clones, about nine tenths seen once. Sequences were obtained from PBMCs. The source of these receptors is a woman younger than 35 in good health and CMV-seronegative.

The chain employs TRBV27 and TRBJ1-4; the D is unclear. The CDR3 totals 14 residues. V gave up 9 bases and J gave up 4 bases, with 15 bases separating them. The germline V gene has CDR1 MNHEY and CDR2 SMNVEV (reference sequence). Here the CDR3 DNA reads TGTGCCAGTCTGTGCAGCGCGGATAATGAAAAACTGTTTTTT. It specifies CASLCSADNEKLFF.

The chain couples TRBV2 to TRBJ2-3; 9 bases agree with TRBD1. Germline CDR1 is SNHLY and CDR2 is FYNNEI. The CDR3 has 14 amino acids. J gave up 5 bases and V 7 bases, and 7 bases lay outside the gene matches. CDR3 DNA sequence: TGTGCCAGCACCAGGGACAGGGCATTAGATACGCAGTATTTT. It specifies CASTRDRALDTQYF.

The chain links TRBV9 to TRBJ2-3; a possible D gene is TRBD2 (5 bases). The V and J ends lost 4 bases and 8 bases respectively, with 11 bases between them. The CDR3 is 12 amino acids. The germline V gene encodes CDR1 SGDLS and CDR2 YYNGEE. The CDR3 is CASSLSAGTQYF. For the CDR3, the DNA is TGTGCCAGCAGCCTCTCCGCGGGTACGCAGTATTTT.

This clone was counted a single time. V gene TRBV11-2 combines with J gene TRBJ2-5; 10 bases align to TRBD1. With 5 bases clipped from V and 5 bases from J, the junction kept 11 bases outside the gene matches. The CDR3 covers 16 residues. The germline V gene encodes CDR1 SGHAT and CDR2 FQNNGV. CDR3 protein: CASSPRGTGVLETQYF. The CDR3 nucleotides read TGTGCCAGCAGCCCAAGGGGGACAGGGGTTCTGGAGACCCAGTACTTC.

The chain has TRBV19 and TRBJ1-1, with no clear D. Germline V lookup: CDR1 LNHDA, CDR2 SQIVND (reference sequence). The length of the CDR3 is 13 residues. Trimming took 2 bases from V and 7 from J, leaving 11 bases between them. CDR3 protein: CASSITGWNEAFF. The CDR3 region has the DNA TGTGCCAGTAGTATAACGGGATGGAATGAAGCTTTCTTT.

This clone was seen more than once but under ten times. V and J are TRBV14 and TRBJ1-5; weak D call: TRBD1 (5 bases). This CDR3 is built from 15 residues. Germline V CDR1 and CDR2: SGHDN, FVKESK. V dropped 1 base and J dropped 3 bases, with 10 bases sitting between them. CDR3 sequence: CASSQVGGSNQPQHF. The CDR3 DNA reads TGTGCCAGCAGCCAAGTGGGGGGTTCCAATCAGCCCCAGCATTTT.

This clone was seen ten or more times. This chain uses TRBV15 with TRBJ1-4; 10 nucleotides match TRBD1. The ends lost 0 bases at V and 8 bases at J; junction bases unmatched: 6. Per germline, CDR1 LNHNV and CDR2 YYDKDF (reference sequence). This CDR3 is built from 16 residues. The CDR3 reads CATSRDRGTGDEKLFF. The CDR3 coding sequence is TGTGCCACCAGCAGAGATCGAGGGACAGGGGACGAAAAACTGTTTTTT.

The V and J genes are TRBV9 and TRBJ1-1; TRBD1 matches 10 bases. V was pared by 1 base and J by 3 bases, with 6 bases of the junction left unmatched. This CDR3 region has 16 residues. Germline V gene sequence: CDR1 SGDLS, CDR2 YYNGEE. The CDR3 loop is CASSVLRGQGDTEAFF. The CDR3 DNA sequence: TGTGCCAGCAGCGTACTTCGCGGACAGGGGGACACTGAAGCTTTCTTT.

J is TRBJ2-7 and V is TRBV27; TRBD1 might be the D (5 bases). Deletions cut 2 bases from V and 4 bases from J, with 12 bases between. Per the germline V gene, CDR1 is MNHEY and CDR2 is SMNVEV (reference sequence). This CDR3 contains 14 residues. The CDR3 spells CASSLRTPPYEQYF. In DNA form, the CDR3 reads TGTGCCAGCAGTTTACGGACACCTCCTTACGAGCAGTACTTC.

The chain is built from TRBV6-6 and TRBJ1-5; 10 bases are shared with TRBD1. Germline V lookup: CDR1 MNHNY, CDR2 SVGAGI (reference sequence). The ends lost 2 bases at V and 4 bases at J; junction bases unmatched: 2. The CDR3 spans 15 residues. CDR3 protein: CASSYMGQGNQPQHF. The DNA for the CDR3 is TGTGCCAGCAGTTACATGGGACAGGGGAATCAGCCCCAGCATTTT.

This clone was recorded only once. Here the CDR3 DNA reads TGTGCCAGCAGTGTTACAGGGGGCCTCTCCCACACCGGGGAGCTGTTTTTT. It codes for CASSVTGGLSHTGELFF. This chain links TRBV2 with TRBJ2-2; TRBD1 agrees at 9 bases. CDR3 length: 17 amino acids. J gave up 3 bases and V 4 bases, and 9 bases lay outside the gene matches. The germline V gene encodes CDR1 SNHLY and CDR2 FYNNEI.

V is TRBV6-5 and J is TRBJ1-1; possible D gene TRBD1, 5 bases. Germline assignment: CDR1 MNHEY and CDR2 SVGAGI. This CDR3 spans 15 amino acids. Trimming removed 6 bases at V and 2 bases at J, with 16 bases between. The CDR3 DNA reads TGTGCCAGCAGCCTTGCCGGACACCCAAACACTGAAGCTTTCTTT. Its translation is CASSLAGHPNTEAFF.

This chain connects TRBV7-6 to TRBJ2-1; TRBD2 matches at 9 bases. V lost 3 bases to trimming and J lost 0 bases; unmatched junction nucleotides: 18. Germline V gene sequence: CDR1 SGHVS, CDR2 FNYEAQ. The CDR3 spans 21 residues. The CDR3 protein is CASSFGPGMAGGPSSYNEQFF. CDR3 coding DNA: TGTGCCAGCAGCTTCGGTCCGGGGATGGCGGGAGGGCCGAGCTCCTACAATGAGCAGTTCTTC.

This clone was seen only once. The V gene is TRBV2, the J gene TRBJ2-3; 7 nucleotides align to TRBD2. Germline trimming cut 7 bases from V and 1 base from J; bases unmatched to any gene: 11. CDR3 length equals 16 residues. The germline V gene has CDR1 SNHLY and CDR2 FYNNEI. CDR3 protein: CASTRGGTSGTDTQYF. The DNA for the CDR3 is TGTGCCAGCACCCGCGGAGGCACTAGCGGCACAGATACGCAGTATTTT.

The chain has TRBV30 and TRBJ2-2, with TRBD2 matching over 7 bases. Trimming took 3 bases from V and 1 from J; bases not matched to a gene: 2. Germline V CDR1 and CDR2: GTSNPN, SVGIG (reference sequence). CDR3 length: 14 amino acids. The CDR3 nucleotides read TGTGCCTGGAGCCGCGGGGGGAACACCGGGGAGCTGTTTTTT. Protein sequence: CAWSRGGNTGELFF.

The chain employs TRBV11-2 and TRBJ1-4, with D hard to call. The CDR3 covers 15 residues. V was shortened by 2 bases and J by 0 bases, with 7 bases between the two germline ends. Germline V gene sequence: CDR1 SGHAT, CDR2 FQNNGV. The CDR3 sequence: CASSLPGATNEKLFF. CDR3 DNA: TGTGCCAGCAGCTTACCGGGAGCAACTAATGAAAAACTGTTTTTT.

This clone was detected many times. As DNA, the CDR3 is TGTGCCAGCAGTGTCGGGGGGTCCACCGGGGAGCTGTTTTTT. It specifies CASSVGGSTGELFF. V is TRBV6-4 and J is TRBJ2-2; 7 bases map to TRBD2. V shed 4 bases, J shed 4 bases, and the junction held 3 bases outside the gene matches. The CDR3 sequence is 14 residues long. The germline V gene has CDR1 MRHNA and CDR2 SNTAGT.

The chain has TRBV7-8 and TRBJ2-4, with D perhaps TRBD2 (6 bases). This CDR3 has 15 amino acids. Trimming removed 5 bases at V and 0 bases at J, with 11 bases between. CDR1 SGHVS and CDR2 FQNEAQ come from the germline V gene. In nucleotides, the CDR3 is TGTGCCAGCAGCCCGGGACTCCTAGCCAAAAACATTCAGTACTTC. It specifies CASSPGLLAKNIQYF.

J is TRBJ1-6 and V is TRBV5-4; unclear D gene. This CDR3 has 17 amino acids. CDR1 and CDR2 from the germline V gene are SGHNT and YYREEE (reference sequence). V was trimmed by 6 bases and J by 7 bases, leaving 23 bases between them. CDR3 region: CASTFSWEKERNSPLHF. The CDR3 DNA reads as TGTGCCAGCACTTTCTCCTGGGAGAAAGAGAGGAATTCACCCCTCCACTTT.

Only one count was recorded for this clone. The rearrangement links TRBV6-5 to TRBJ1-2; perhaps TRBD1 as D (5 bases). CDR1 and CDR2 from the germline V gene are MNHEY and SVGAGI. The CDR3 runs 15 residues. The germline V and J ends were trimmed by 6 bases and 8 bases, with 22 bases remaining between them. CDR3 coding DNA: TGTGCCAGCAGGGTTCCAGGGCTTGAGACTCAGGGCTACACCTTC. It specifies CASRVPGLETQGYTF.

The chain recombines TRBV19 with TRBJ1-1; D is possibly TRBD1 (5 bases). CDR1 and CDR2 (germline): LNHDA, SQIVND (reference sequence). Trimming cost V 3 bases and J 0 bases, with 14 bases left between them. The CDR3 spans 16 residues. The CDR3 region has the DNA TGTGCCAGTAGTATCCGCTTGGGGGAGGTGAACACTGAAGCTTTCTTT. Protein product: CASSIRLGEVNTEAFF. The complete variable domain, with remaining parts taken from reference TRBV19 and TRBJ1-1, reads DGGITQSPKYLFRKEGQNVTLSCEQNLNHDAMYWYRQDPGQGLRLIYYSQIVNDFQKGDIAEGYSVSREKKESFPLTVTSAQKNPTAFYLCASSIRLGEVNTEAFFGQGTRLTVV.

The chain links TRBV2 to TRBJ1-5, with a tentative D call TRBD1 (6 bases). This CDR3 comprises 14 residues. V was trimmed by 3 bases and J by 6 bases, leaving 12 bases between them. CDR1 and CDR2 from the germline V gene are SNHLY and FYNNEI. The DNA for the CDR3 is TGTGCCAGCAGTGATAGCAGGGGCGGTCAGCCCCAGCATTTT. Encoded protein: CASSDSRGGQPQHF.

As for this clone: Other DNA sequences from this sample encode an identical CDR3 as well. The chain couples TRBV6-5 to TRBJ1-1; 8 nucleotides align to TRBD1. V lost 2 bases, J lost 10 bases, and 3 bases stayed unmatched. The CDR3 is 12 residues long. Germline assignment: CDR1 MNHEY and CDR2 SVGAGI. The CDR3 region has the DNA TGTGCCAGCAGTTACGGACAGGGTTCAGCTTTCTTT. Encoded protein: CASSYGQGSAFF.

V and J are TRBV11-2 and TRBJ2-1; D ambiguous. The germline gives CDR1 SGHAT, CDR2 FQNNGV. The CDR3 has 14 amino acids. Trimming removed 0 bases at V and 10 bases at J, with 13 bases between. The CDR3 sequence: CASSLDPVMREQFF. The CDR3, as DNA: TGTGCCAGCAGCTTAGATCCGGTGATGAGAGAGCAGTTCTTC.

This clone was seen only a few times. The V gene is TRBV4-1, the J gene TRBJ1-1; perhaps TRBD1 as D (5 bases). Germline V lookup: CDR1 MGHRA, CDR2 YSYEKL. The V gene lost 3 bases and the J gene lost 8 bases, with 19 bases spanning the gap. This CDR3 is built from 15 residues. The CDR3 nucleotides read TGCGCCAGCAGCCACCCCAAGGGACGCGCGGGGGAAGCTTTCTTT. It translates to CASSHPKGRAGEAFF.

The V and J genes are TRBV9 and TRBJ2-7; 10 nucleotides match TRBD2. V gave up 4 bases and J gave up 0 bases; unmatched junction bases: 7. Per germline, CDR1 SGDLS and CDR2 YYNGEE. The CDR3 is 16 residues long. The CDR3 sequence: CASSPSSGRRSYEQYF. CDR3 DNA: TGTGCCAGCAGCCCTAGTAGCGGGAGGCGCTCCTACGAGCAGTACTTC.

This clone was found once. The chain joins TRBV28 to TRBJ2-5; 9 nucleotides match TRBD2. Germline-derived CDR1 and CDR2 are MDHEN and SYDVKM. The CDR3 runs 15 residues. V lost 4 bases, J lost 4 bases, and 7 bases stayed unmatched. CDR3: CASSSLAGQAETQYF. Here the CDR3 DNA reads TGTGCCAGCAGTTCCCTAGCGGGACAAGCAGAGACCCAGTACTTC. The full variable domain, rest sourced from reference TRBV28 and TRBJ2-5, is DVKVTQSSRYLVKRTGEKVFLECVQDMDHENMFWYRQDPGLGLRLIYFSYDVKMKEKGDIPEGYSVSREKKERFSLILESASTNQTSMYLCASSSLAGQAETQYFGPGTRLLVL.

V and J are TRBV6-1 and TRBJ2-2; D is unclear. V lost 7 bases and J 0 bases, leaving 6 bases between the germline ends. This CDR3 is built from 13 residues. Germline V gives CDR1 MNHNS, CDR2 SASEGT. The CDR3 sequence: CASTRTNTGELFF. In DNA, the CDR3 is TGTGCCAGCACCAGAACGAACACCGGGGAGCTGTTTTTT.